Presented here are 32 T cell receptor beta chains from one specimen sequenced in a study of CD8+ T cells in alopecia areata. Treatment here: oral pan-JAK inhibitor, 5-10 mg twice daily. TCR sequencing used cDNA made by reverse transcription of extracted RNA. Clones were sequenced by immunoSEQ multiplex PCR, and TCRdb holds only the in-frame ones, with some missing. The sample lists approximately 140,000 clones; roughly four fifths were seen once. The material was CD8+ T cells sorted from blood, obtained at week 4, from a patient treated with tofacitinib. All receptors derive from a human donor with alopecia areata.

The chain combines TRBV4-2 with TRBJ2-5; 13 bases match TRBD2. Germline V gene sequence: CDR1 LGHNA, CDR2 YNFKEQ. V lost 3 bases, J lost 7 bases, and 2 bases stayed unmatched. This CDR3 contains 14 residues. The CDR3 DNA sequence: TGTGCCAGCAGCCAGAGGACTAGCGGGGGGACCCAGTACTTC. Protein sequence: CASSQRTSGGTQYF.

V and J are TRBV4-3 and TRBJ2-7, with D possibly TRBD1 on 5 matching bases. The CDR3 extends over 13 amino acids. Germline V gene sequence: CDR1 LGHNA, CDR2 YSLEER. V dropped 0 bases and J dropped 3 bases, with 6 bases sitting between them. CDR3 region: CASSQEGDYEQYF. The CDR3 DNA is TGCGCCAGCAGCCAAGAAGGGGACTACGAGCAGTACTTC.

The genes are TRBV4-1 and TRBJ2-2; maybe TRBD2 (5 bases). This CDR3 is built from 13 residues. The V end was cut by 4 bases, the J end by 8 bases, with 11 bases between. Germline loops: CDR1 MGHRA, CDR2 YSYEKL. The CDR3 region is CASSPGLTGELFF. The CDR3 region has the DNA TGCGCCAGCAGCCCCGGACTGACAGGGGAGCTGTTTTTT.

This sequence joins TRBV4-3 and TRBJ2-1; D not resolved. Trimming cost V 0 bases and J 10 bases, with 10 bases left between them. CDR1 is LGHNA, CDR2 YSLEER, per germline. The length of the CDR3 is 13 residues. CDR3 protein: CASSQDARNEQFF. CDR3 in DNA: TGCGCCAGCAGCCAAGATGCGCGGAACGAGCAGTTCTTC.

The chain is built from TRBV10-3 and TRBJ2-5; TRBD1 agrees at 9 bases. The CDR3 loop spans 16 amino acids. The germline V gene has CDR1 ENHRY and CDR2 SYGVKD. V lost 2 bases to trimming and J lost 1 base; unmatched junction nucleotides: 5. The CDR3 sequence: CAISEPKTGGQETQYF. The CDR3 DNA is TGTGCCATCAGTGAGCCAAAGACAGGGGGCCAAGAGACCCAGTACTTC.

The J gene is TRBJ2-3, the V gene TRBV11-3, with TRBD2 matching 8 bases. The CDR3 has 14 amino acids. J was trimmed by 2 bases and V by 7 bases; bases with no gene match: 5. Germline V CDR1 and CDR2: SGHNT, YENEEA. The CDR3 protein is CASTPGGVTDTQYF. DNA for the CDR3: TGTGCCAGCACCCCCGGGGGGGTCACAGATACGCAGTATTTT.

V gene TRBV15 combines with J gene TRBJ1-2; TRBD1 matches 8 bases. This CDR3 comprises 18 residues. J lost 3 bases, V lost 0 bases, and 12 bases had no gene match. The V gene's germline CDR1 is LNHNV and CDR2 YYDKDF (reference sequence). Here the CDR3 DNA reads TGTGCCACCAGCAGAGATGGGACAGGTTCTTCCCTTGACTATGGCTACACCTTC. Encoded protein: CATSRDGTGSSLDYGYTF.

The chain combines TRBV29-1 with TRBJ2-5, with TRBD1 as a possible D gene (5 bases). V was shortened by 7 bases and J by 5 bases, with 23 bases between the two germline ends. This CDR3 spans 15 amino acids. Germline lookup yields CDR1 SQVTM and CDR2 ANQGSEA. The CDR3 here is CSAPEPAGLIETQYF. The CDR3, as DNA: TGCAGCGCCCCCGAGCCGGCAGGGCTGATTGAGACCCAGTACTTC.

V is TRBV21-1 and J is TRBJ2-5; the table's D call of TRBD2 was not tested on the DNA. TRBV21-1 is a known pseudogene. The CDR3 consists of 12 residues. Written as DNA, the CDR3 is TGTGCCAGCAGCCATGGGGGGGAGACCCAGTACTTC. Translated: CASSHGGETQYF.

V usage is TRBV27 and J usage is TRBJ2-5, with a weak D call TRBD1 (6 bases). Trimming pared 2 bases from V and 3 bases from J, leaving 16 bases between. In germline, CDR1 is MNHEY, CDR2 SMNVEV (reference sequence). This CDR3 comprises 16 residues. CDR3 region: CASSLNWGLIKETQYF. For the CDR3, the DNA is TGTGCCAGCAGTTTAAATTGGGGGCTTATTAAAGAGACCCAGTACTTC.

The table lists this clone with a few counts. The chain is built from TRBV2 and TRBJ2-1; TRBD2 matches at 11 bases. This CDR3 contains 16 residues. The V segment lost 0 bases and the J segment 7 bases; nucleotides outside the gene matches: 5. Looked up from germline, CDR1 is SNHLY and CDR2 is FYNNEI. CDR3 in amino acids: CASSEARLAGGNEQFF. For the CDR3, the DNA is TGTGCCAGCAGTGAAGCGCGGCTAGCGGGGGGAAATGAGCAGTTCTTC.

This clone turned up a few times. V and J are TRBV7-2 and TRBJ2-2; the D is unclear. Trimming removed 2 bases from V and 7 bases from J, with 11 bases in between. CDR1 and CDR2 from the germline V gene are SGHTA and FQGNSA. The CDR3 is 14 residues long. CDR3: CASSLTTGYGELFF. The CDR3 DNA reads TGTGCCAGCAGCTTAACGACCGGGTACGGGGAGCTGTTTTTT.

This sequence joins TRBV29-1 and TRBJ2-5; D is uncertain. Germline CDR1 SQVTM, CDR2 ANQGSEA. There are 15 residues in the CDR3. V was trimmed by 1 base and J by 1 base, leaving 13 bases between them. As DNA, the CDR3 is TGCAGCGTTGAAGTGGAATTCGCCAGCCAAGAGACCCAGTACTTC. This translates into CSVEVEFASQETQYF.

The sample holds a few counts of this clone. The V and J genes are TRBV5-4 and TRBJ2-7; tentative D call: TRBD1 (6 bases). The CDR3 has 16 residues. Germline V gives CDR1 SGHNT, CDR2 YYREEE (reference sequence). V dropped 0 bases and J dropped 3 bases, with 16 bases sitting between them. CDR3 in amino acids: CASSLGWGTSLYEQYF. DNA of the CDR3: TGTGCCAGCAGCTTGGGGTGGGGGACAAGCCTCTACGAGCAGTACTTC.

This chain joins TRBV5-4 and TRBJ2-2; D might be TRBD1 (5 bases). Germline V lookup: CDR1 SGHNT, CDR2 YYREEE (reference sequence). V was pared by 2 bases and J by 1 base, with 6 bases between. This CDR3 has 14 amino acids. DNA for the CDR3: TGTGCCAGCAGCTTAGGGGAGAACACCGGGGAGCTGTTTTTT. Its translation: CASSLGENTGELFF.

The chain combines TRBV2 with TRBJ2-5, with a possible D match to TRBD1 (6 bases). The CDR3 sequence is 14 residues long. CDR1 is SNHLY, CDR2 FYNNEI, per germline. V shed 1 base and J shed 6 bases, with 12 bases lying between them. In DNA form, the CDR3 reads TGTGCCAGCAGTGAAGTAGCAGGGGAAAAGACCCAGTACTTC. It codes for CASSEVAGEKTQYF.

This chain uses TRBV7-9 with TRBJ1-1; TRBD1 aligns across 10 bases. The ends lost 5 bases at V and 5 bases at J; junction bases unmatched: 11. This CDR3 has 16 amino acids. The germline CDR1 and CDR2 sequences are SEHNR and FQNEAQ (reference sequence). The CDR3 here is CASSRGTGDPSTEAFF. Here the CDR3 DNA reads TGTGCCAGCAGCCGCGGGACAGGGGATCCTTCTACTGAAGCTTTCTTT.

This clone was seen once. The chain combines TRBV27 with TRBJ2-7; 7 bases map to TRBD2. The J segment lost 0 bases and the V segment lost 5 bases, leaving 7 bases of the junction unmatched. CDR3 length: 15 amino acids. The V gene's germline CDR1 is MNHEY and CDR2 SMNVEV (reference sequence). The CDR3 is CASSPYSSGSYEQYF. In nucleotides, the CDR3 is TGTGCCAGCAGTCCCTACTCTAGCGGCTCCTACGAGCAGTACTTC.

The chain combines TRBV4-3 with TRBJ2-6; unclear D gene. The V gene's germline CDR1 is LGHNA and CDR2 YSLEER. The CDR3 covers 15 residues. Trimming left V 1 base short and J 2 bases short, with 6 bases between. The CDR3: CASSQVRTGANVLTF. The CDR3 DNA reads TGCGCCAGCAGCCAAGTCCGGACTGGGGCCAACGTCCTGACTTTC.

This chain's CDR3 is CASSFGRGPLWYGYTF. The CDR3 DNA sequence: TGTGCCAGCAGTTTCGGCCGAGGGCCCCTTTGGTATGGCTACACCTTC. The chain carries TRBV27 and TRBJ1-2; D call uncertain. Germline lookup yields CDR1 MNHEY and CDR2 SMNVEV (reference sequence). This CDR3 has 16 residues. V was cut by 3 bases and J by 5 bases, with 19 bases left in between.

The rearrangement uses TRBV29-1 and TRBJ1-1; D uncertain. The CDR3 extends over 15 amino acids. Germline CDR1 is SQVTM and CDR2 is ANQGSEA. Trimming pared 5 bases from V and 2 bases from J, leaving 18 bases between. The CDR3: CSVFPNPGRNTEAFF. In DNA form, the CDR3 reads TGCAGCGTTTTCCCAAATCCCGGCCGTAACACTGAAGCTTTCTTT.

The genes are TRBV10-3 and TRBJ2-1, with TRBD1 matching 10 bases. Germline V lookup: CDR1 ENHRY, CDR2 SYGVKD. The trim removed 2 bases at V and 9 bases at J, leaving 7 bases unmatched. This CDR3 spans 15 amino acids. The CDR3 DNA is TGTGCCATCAGTGAGGGACAGGGGGTAATGAGTGAGCAGTTCTTC. Translation gives CAISEGQGVMSEQFF.

This chain links TRBV6-5 with TRBJ2-3; D ambiguous. This CDR3 is 16 amino acids long. Per germline, CDR1 MNHEY and CDR2 SVGAGI. V was clipped by 0 bases and J by 4 bases, with 14 bases between them. CDR3 in DNA: TGTGCCAGCAGTTACTCGGAAGGGCTAGACGCAGATACGCAGTATTTT. Amino acid sequence: CASSYSEGLDADTQYF.

Details on this clone: One junction end disagrees with the germline gene, perhaps due to a read error. The chain is built from TRBV7-9 and TRBJ2-5; TRBD2 matches 11 bases. This CDR3 comprises 14 residues. Germline assignment: CDR1 SEHNR and CDR2 FQNEAQ (reference sequence). The CDR3 sequence: CASSLAGGVETQYF. CDR3 sequence (DNA): TGTGCCAGCAGCCTAGCGGGGGGCGTGGAGACCCAGTACTTC.

The V and J genes are TRBV30 and TRBJ2-7, with TRBD1 matching 7 bases. The V segment lost 0 bases and the J segment 4 bases; nucleotides outside the gene matches: 9. The CDR3 totals 15 residues. Germline CDR1 reads GTSNPN; CDR2 reads SVGIG (reference sequence). The CDR3 bases are TGTGCCTGGAGTGTTGTTTATGGGACAGATTACGAGCAGTACTTC. It codes for CAWSVVYGTDYEQYF.

This clone was counted between two and nine times. The chain couples TRBV5-6 to TRBJ2-7; the match to TRBD1 covers 11 bases. Germline V gives CDR1 SGHDT, CDR2 YYEEEE. CDR3 size: 17 residues. V trimming: 4 bases; J trimming: 1 base; junction bases outside the gene matches: 10. The CDR3, as DNA: TGTGCCAGCAGCGAGTGGACAGGGGGCTTGATGTCCTACGAGCAGTACTTC. Protein: CASSEWTGGLMSYEQYF. Full variable domain (outside the CDR3, taken from reference TRBV5-6 and TRBJ2-7): DAGVTQSPTHLIKTRGQQVTLRCSPKSGHDTVSWYQQALGQGPQFIFQYYEEEERQRGNFPDRFSGHQFPNYSSELNVNALLLGDSALYLCASSEWTGGLMSYEQYFGPGTRLTVT.

The chain links TRBV18 to TRBJ2-7; 8 positions match TRBD1. CDR3 length: 14 residues. V was pared by 0 bases and J by 7 bases, with 5 bases of the junction left unmatched. Germline CDR1 reads KGHSH; CDR2 reads LQKENI. The CDR3 nucleotides are TGTGCCAGCTCACCACCGGACAGGGTACAGGAGCAGTACTTC. Residues: CASSPPDRVQEQYF.

J is TRBJ2-7 and V is TRBV29-1; D gene uncertain. V was pared by 4 bases and J by 1 base, with 8 bases between. The CDR3 totals 12 residues. The germline V gene encodes CDR1 SQVTM and CDR2 ANQGSEA. CDR3 bases: TGCAGCGTTGGGGAATCGTCCTACGAGCAGTACTTC. This sequence encodes CSVGESSYEQYF.

The chain employs TRBV6-5 and TRBJ1-1; unclear D gene. This CDR3 is built from 16 residues. CDR1 is MNHEY and CDR2 is SVGAGI in the germline V gene. Deletions cut 2 bases from V and 4 bases from J, with 17 bases between. The CDR3 spells CASSYLDVLPRTEAFF. Here the CDR3 DNA reads TGTGCCAGCAGTTACCTGGACGTCCTGCCCCGCACTGAAGCTTTCTTT.

V is TRBV5-6 and J is TRBJ2-7; 12 nucleotides match TRBD2. CDR1 and CDR2 (germline): SGHDT, YYEEEE. V trimming: 5 bases; J trimming: 4 bases; junction bases outside the gene matches: 13. This CDR3 is 17 amino acids long. CDR3 bases: TGTGCCAGCAGTAATGATTACGTTACTAGCGGGAGGTACGAGCAGTACTTC. As protein: CASSNDYVTSGRYEQYF.

The rearrangement uses TRBV7-6 and TRBJ2-7, with D possibly being TRBD2 (6 bases). The germline CDR1 and CDR2 sequences are SGHVS and FNYEAQ. The CDR3 runs 15 residues. V was cut by 2 bases and J by 6 bases, with 17 bases left in between. The CDR3, as DNA: TGTGCCAGCAGCTTAAAAGGAGGGTTTGGTCTCGAGCAGTACTTC. Encoded protein: CASSLKGGFGLEQYF.

The rearrangement uses TRBV7-8 and TRBJ2-5, with unresolved D. The CDR3 is 16 amino acids. Germline values: CDR1 SGHVS, CDR2 FQNEAQ. Deletions cut 1 base from V and 2 bases from J, with 14 bases between. The CDR3 coding sequence is TGTGCCAGCAGCTTAGGGGTGGGCACCGAGCAAGAGACCCAGTACTTC. Protein product: CASSLGVGTEQETQYF.